These 19 T cell receptor beta chains share one sample of origin, sequenced in a study of identical twins. TCRdb ran MiXCR on the 5' RACE reads and lists one entry per CDR3 protein. The sample carries approximately 530,000 distinct CDR3 sequences, about 20% recorded once. These sequences were also reported in another study, on yellow fever vaccine responses in identical twins.

Sequencing was done on a sample of CD4+ T cells sorted from blood. These receptors all come from a woman younger than 30 in good health.

This rearrangement joins TRBV20-1 to TRBJ1-4; unclear D gene. The CDR3 sequence is 15 residues long. Trimming took 1 base from V and 7 from J, leaving 16 bases between them. In germline, CDR1 is DFQATT, CDR2 SNEGSKA (reference sequence). This CDR3 reads CSARGPAQLGEKLFF. The CDR3 DNA reads as TGCAGTGCTAGAGGGCCTGCACAGTTGGGTGAAAAACTGTTTTTT.

This clonotype appeared many times. The chain employs TRBV12-3 or TRBV12-4 and TRBJ1-5; 7 positions match TRBD1. This CDR3 region has 13 residues. Trimming at V came to 6 bases and at J to 2 bases, leaving 1 base not matched to a gene. CDR3 in DNA: TGTGCCAGCAGAACAGGGGGCAATCAGCCCCAGCATTTT. Protein sequence: CASRTGGNQPQHF.

The sample holds a few counts of this clonotype. The chain links TRBV2 to TRBJ2-1, with TRBD2 matching over 8 bases. The CDR3 runs 15 residues. Looked up from germline, CDR1 is SNHLY and CDR2 is FYNNEI. V lost 6 bases to trimming and J lost 7 bases; unmatched junction nucleotides: 11. The CDR3 bases are TGTGCCAGCAGGGGGCCGGGGGGGCCGATAAATGAGCAGTTCTTC. Its translation: CASRGPGGPINEQFF.

This clonotype was observed a handful of times. J is TRBJ2-2 and V is TRBV15, with D perhaps TRBD2 (6 bases). Germline assignment: CDR1 LNHNV and CDR2 YYDKDF (reference sequence). This CDR3 contains 13 residues. V was pared by 4 bases and J by 4 bases, with 7 bases between. For the CDR3, the DNA is TGTGCCACCAGCAAAGCGGGCACCGGGGAGCTGTTTTTT. Protein: CATSKAGTGELFF.

The chain joins TRBV7-7 to TRBJ2-5; 9 positions agree with TRBD1. The CDR3 covers 15 residues. Germline CDR1 and CDR2: SSHAT and FNYEAQ (reference sequence). V was clipped by 6 bases and J by 4 bases; unmatched bases: 9. CDR3: CASSATGGLRETQYF. In DNA form, the CDR3 reads TGTGCCAGCAGTGCAACAGGGGGCTTGCGAGAGACCCAGTACTTC.

This chain connects TRBV5-1 to TRBJ2-1, with 10 bases identical to TRBD2. Germline V gives CDR1 SGHRS, CDR2 YFSETQ. CDR3 length: 17 amino acids. The J segment lost 0 bases and the V segment lost 7 bases, leaving 10 bases of the junction unmatched. DNA for the CDR3: TGCGCCAGCGACCCAGCGGGGGGGCCAGGCTCCTACAATGAGCAGTTCTTC. It translates to CASDPAGGPGSYNEQFF.

Only a few counts were recorded for this clonotype. The V gene is TRBV20-1, the J gene TRBJ2-7; 8 nucleotides align to TRBD1. The CDR3 is made up of 14 amino acids. J lost 2 bases, V lost 6 bases, and 9 bases had no gene match. The germline V gene has CDR1 DFQATT and CDR2 SNEGSKA (reference sequence). CDR3 protein: CSAEGQGSAYEQYF. In nucleotides, the CDR3 is TGCAGTGCGGAAGGACAGGGATCAGCCTACGAGCAGTACTTC.

This clonotype was observed a few times. The chain links TRBV20-1 to TRBJ2-3; tentatively, D is TRBD1 or TRBD2 (6 bases each). Germline V gives CDR1 DFQATT, CDR2 SNEGSKA (reference sequence). The CDR3 spans 15 residues. In DNA, the CDR3 is TGCAGCGCTTCGGGGGCCGCAGAAAACACAGATACGCAGTATTTT. This sequence encodes CSASGAAENTDTQYF.

The chain carries TRBV5-1 and TRBJ1-1; 8 nucleotides agree with TRBD1. Trimming took 3 bases from V and 1 from J; bases not matched to a gene: 5. There are 15 residues in the CDR3. Germline loops: CDR1 SGHRS, CDR2 YFSETQ. CDR3 loop: CASSYRQGWNTEAFF. In nucleotides, the CDR3 is TGCGCCAGCAGCTACCGACAGGGGTGGAACACTGAAGCTTTCTTT.

On this clonotype itself: This could be a read error, since a much larger clone is one nucleotide away. J is TRBJ2-7 and V is TRBV2; possibly TRBD1 for D (6 bases). The CDR3 has 12 residues. V dropped 11 bases and J dropped 0 bases, with 11 bases sitting between them. Germline loops: CDR1 SNHLY, CDR2 FYNNEI. Here the CDR3 DNA reads TGTGCCCGCCGGGACAACTCCTACGAGCAGTACTTC. Residues: CARRDNSYEQYF.

This clonotype was counted between two and nine times. This chain connects TRBV7-2 to TRBJ1-3; D is uncertain. V lost 5 bases, J lost 2 bases, and 10 bases lay in between. The CDR3 spans 14 residues. The germline V gene encodes CDR1 SGHTA and CDR2 FQGNSA. The CDR3 bases are TGTGCCAGCAGCCTGGGGAGGGCTGGAAACACCATATATTTT. Its protein is CASSLGRAGNTIYF.

The CDR3 coding sequence is TGTGCCAGCAGTTTAGGAGGAGGGATTGGAAAGACCCAGTACTTC. This codes for CASSLGGGIGKTQYF. V gene TRBV28 combines with J gene TRBJ2-5; maybe TRBD2 (6 bases). This CDR3 is built from 15 residues. V was clipped by 2 bases and J by 6 bases, with 16 bases between them. Looked up from germline, CDR1 is MDHEN and CDR2 is SYDVKM.

The rearrangement joins TRBV24-1 to TRBJ2-1; D is uncertain. With 0 bases removed from V and 8 bases from J, the gap between germline ends came to 4 bases. Germline V gives CDR1 KGHDR, CDR2 SFDVKD. There are 12 residues in the CDR3. This CDR3 is CATSDLAHEQFF. DNA of the CDR3: TGTGCCACCAGTGATTTGGCACATGAGCAGTTCTTC.

In this sample, this clonotype turned up a few times. The V call is TRBV4-1, the J call TRBJ1-3; 7 positions match TRBD1. Trimming removed 6 bases from V and 0 bases from J; junction bases left unmatched: 5. Per germline, CDR1 MGHRA and CDR2 YSYEKL. This CDR3 spans 15 amino acids. In DNA, the CDR3 is TGCGCCAGCAGGACAGGGCTTTCCTCTGGAAACACCATATATTTT. Its translation: CASRTGLSSGNTIYF.

This clonotype was observed a few times. The CDR3 sequence: CASSPSSGSLYEQYF. CDR3 DNA: TGTGCCAGCAGCCCTTCTAGCGGGAGTCTCTACGAGCAGTACTTC. This chain uses TRBV14 with TRBJ2-7; 10 nucleotides line up with TRBD2. CDR3 length: 15 amino acids. The V gene end was trimmed by 4 bases and the J gene end by 3 bases; junction bases not matched to a gene: 6. Germline V gene data show CDR1 as SGHDN and CDR2 as FVKESK.

This clonotype has more than one count but fewer than ten. The chain employs TRBV6-5 and TRBJ1-2; D gene ambiguous. CDR1 is MNHEY, CDR2 SVGAGI, per germline. The length of the CDR3 is 14 residues. V lost 0 bases, J lost 4 bases, and 9 bases lay in between. CDR3 residues: CASSYSSAVYGYTF. CDR3 DNA: TGTGCCAGCAGTTACTCGAGTGCAGTCTATGGCTACACCTTC.

The V gene is TRBV12-3 or TRBV12-4, the J gene TRBJ2-5; TRBD1 or TRBD2 may be the D gene (7 bases each). The CDR3 covers 13 residues. Trimming took 5 bases from V and 5 from J, leaving 12 bases between them. This chain's CDR3 is CASSTGEGETQYF. The CDR3 DNA reads TGTGCCAGCAGTACAGGGGAGGGGGAGACCCAGTACTTC.

The V gene is TRBV7-3, the J gene TRBJ2-3; unclear D gene. CDR3 length: 17 residues. From germline, CDR1 is SGHTA and CDR2 FQGTGA. V was cut by 2 bases and J by 0 bases, with 15 bases left in between. The CDR3 bases are TGTGCCAGCAGCTTACGTAGAGGCCCTGGTAGCACAGATACGCAGTATTTT. It codes for CASSLRRGPGSTDTQYF.

This clonotype was seen a few times. The chain recombines TRBV3-1 with TRBJ2-2; D is unresolved. The ends were cut back, 2 bases at V and 2 bases at J, with 6 bases in the middle. Germline CDR1 is LGHDT and CDR2 is YNNKEL (reference sequence). The CDR3 consists of 14 residues. This chain's CDR3 is CASSQYPNTGELFF. The CDR3 DNA reads as TGTGCCAGCAGCCAATACCCTAACACCGGGGAGCTGTTTTTT.